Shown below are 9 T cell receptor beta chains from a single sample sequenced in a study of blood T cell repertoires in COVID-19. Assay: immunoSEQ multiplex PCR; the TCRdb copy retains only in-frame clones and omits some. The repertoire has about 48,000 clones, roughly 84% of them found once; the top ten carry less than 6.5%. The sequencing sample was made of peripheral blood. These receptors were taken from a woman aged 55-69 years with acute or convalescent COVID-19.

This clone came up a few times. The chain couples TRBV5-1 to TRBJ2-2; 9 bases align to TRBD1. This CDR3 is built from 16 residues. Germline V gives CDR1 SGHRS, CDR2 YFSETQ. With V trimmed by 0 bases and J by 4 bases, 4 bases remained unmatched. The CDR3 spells CASSLGQGVSTGELFF. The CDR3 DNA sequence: TGCGCCAGCAGCTTGGGACAGGGGGTGAGCACCGGGGAGCTGTTTTTT.

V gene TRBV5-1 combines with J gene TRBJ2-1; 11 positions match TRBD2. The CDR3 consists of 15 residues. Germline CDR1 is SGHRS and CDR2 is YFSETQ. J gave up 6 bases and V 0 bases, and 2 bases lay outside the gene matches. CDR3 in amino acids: CASSLGLAGSNEQFF. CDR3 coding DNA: TGCGCCAGCAGCTTGGGACTAGCGGGAAGCAATGAGCAGTTCTTC. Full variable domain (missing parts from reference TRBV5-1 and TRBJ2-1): KAGVTQTPRYLIKTRGQQVTLSCSPISGHRSVSWYQQTPGQGLQFLFEYFSETQRNKGNFPGRFSGRQFSNSRSEMNVSTLELGDSALYLCASSLGLAGSNEQFFGPGTRLTVL.

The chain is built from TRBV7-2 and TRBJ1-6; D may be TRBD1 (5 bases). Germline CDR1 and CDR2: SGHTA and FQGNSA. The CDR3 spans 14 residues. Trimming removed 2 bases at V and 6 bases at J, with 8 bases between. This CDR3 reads CASSLRGVNSPLHF. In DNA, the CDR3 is TGTGCCAGCAGCTTACGGGGGGTTAATTCACCCCTCCACTTT.

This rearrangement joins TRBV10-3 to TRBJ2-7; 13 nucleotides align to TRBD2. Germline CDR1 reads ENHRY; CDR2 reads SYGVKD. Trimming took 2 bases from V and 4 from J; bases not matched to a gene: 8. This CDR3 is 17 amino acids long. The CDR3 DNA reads TGTGCCATCAGTGAGGGGCTGGGACTAGCGGGGATTTACGAGCAGTACTTC. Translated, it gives CAISEGLGLAGIYEQYF.

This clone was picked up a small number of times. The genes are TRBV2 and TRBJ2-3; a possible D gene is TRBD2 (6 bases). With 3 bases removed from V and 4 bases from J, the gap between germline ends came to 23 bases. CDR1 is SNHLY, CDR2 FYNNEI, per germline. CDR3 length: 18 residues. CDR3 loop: CASSESAPGLRSADTQYF. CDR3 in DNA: TGTGCCAGCAGTGAGAGCGCCCCGGGACTCAGGAGCGCAGATACGCAGTATTTT.

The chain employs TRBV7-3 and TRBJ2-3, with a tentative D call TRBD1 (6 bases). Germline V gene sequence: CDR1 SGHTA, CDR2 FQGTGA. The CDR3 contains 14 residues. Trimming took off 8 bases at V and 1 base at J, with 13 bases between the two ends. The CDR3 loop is CASFPHRGTDTQYF. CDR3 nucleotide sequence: TGTGCCAGCTTCCCCCACAGGGGCACAGATACGCAGTATTTT.

The CDR3 reads CASSQGGTVVGEPQHF. The CDR3 DNA sequence: TGTGCCAGCAGCCAAGGGGGGACAGTGGTTGGTGAGCCCCAGCATTTT. The chain carries TRBV3-1 (or the pseudogene TRBV3-2) and TRBJ1-5; 7 nucleotides line up with TRBD1. The germline gives CDR1 LGHDT, CDR2 YNNKEL (reference sequence). The CDR3 is 16 residues long. Trimming removed 1 base from V and 8 bases from J; junction bases left unmatched: 11.

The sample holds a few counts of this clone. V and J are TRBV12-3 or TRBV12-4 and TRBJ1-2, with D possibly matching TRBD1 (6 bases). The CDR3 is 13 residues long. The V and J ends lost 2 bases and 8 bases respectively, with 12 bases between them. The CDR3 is CASSLSSGVGYTF. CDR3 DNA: TGTGCCAGCAGTTTAAGTTCAGGGGTCGGCTACACCTTC.

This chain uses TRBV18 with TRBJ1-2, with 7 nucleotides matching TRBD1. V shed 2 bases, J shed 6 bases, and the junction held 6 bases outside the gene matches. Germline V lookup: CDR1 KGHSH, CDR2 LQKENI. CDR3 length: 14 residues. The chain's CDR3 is CASSPTRQGDGYTF. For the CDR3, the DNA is TGTGCCAGCTCACCAACTAGACAGGGTGATGGCTACACCTTC.